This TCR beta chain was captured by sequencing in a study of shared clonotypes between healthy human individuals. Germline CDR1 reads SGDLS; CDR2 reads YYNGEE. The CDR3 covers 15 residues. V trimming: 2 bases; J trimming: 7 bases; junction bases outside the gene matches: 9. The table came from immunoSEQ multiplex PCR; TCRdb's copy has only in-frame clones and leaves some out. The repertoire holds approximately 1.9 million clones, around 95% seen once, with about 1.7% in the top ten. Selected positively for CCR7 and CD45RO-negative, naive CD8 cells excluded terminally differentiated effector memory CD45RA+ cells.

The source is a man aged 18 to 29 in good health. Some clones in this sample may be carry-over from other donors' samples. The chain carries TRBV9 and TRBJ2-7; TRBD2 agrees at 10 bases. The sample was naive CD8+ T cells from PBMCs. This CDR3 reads CASSVYVGLAAEQYF. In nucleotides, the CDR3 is TGTGCCAGCAGCGTCTACGTCGGACTAGCGGCGGAGCAGTACTTC. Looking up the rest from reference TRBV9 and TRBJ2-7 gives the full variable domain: DSGVTQTPKHLITATGQRVTLRCSPRSGDLSVYWYQQSLDQGLQFLIQYYNGEERAKGNILERFSAQQFPDLHSELNLSSLELGDSALYFCASSVYVGLAAEQYFGPGTRLTVT.